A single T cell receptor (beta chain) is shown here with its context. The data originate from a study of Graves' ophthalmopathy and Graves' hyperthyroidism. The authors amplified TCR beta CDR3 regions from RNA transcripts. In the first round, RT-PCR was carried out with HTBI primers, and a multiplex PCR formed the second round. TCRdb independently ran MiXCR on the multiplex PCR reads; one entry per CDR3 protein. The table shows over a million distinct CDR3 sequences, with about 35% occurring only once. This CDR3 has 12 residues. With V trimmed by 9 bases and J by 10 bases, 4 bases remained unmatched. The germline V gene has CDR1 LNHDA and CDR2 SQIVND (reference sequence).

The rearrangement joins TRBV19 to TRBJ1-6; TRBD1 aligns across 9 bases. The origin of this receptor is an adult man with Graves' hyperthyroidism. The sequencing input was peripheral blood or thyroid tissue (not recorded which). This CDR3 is CASGQGRSPLHF. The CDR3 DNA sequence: TGTGCCAGCGGACAGGGGAGGTCACCCCTCCACTTT.